A selection of T cell receptor beta chains follows, all from one sample in a study of cytomegalovirus exposure and HLA in healthy donors. Some clones are missing from TCRdb's copy, which holds only in-frame ones; the method was immunoSEQ multiplex PCR. The data contain 100,000 to 150,000 clones, less than 10% of them singletons. Specimen: PBMCs. All receptors derive from a woman aged 40-49 years in good health and CMV-seropositive. Each CDR3 is given with its conserved first and last residue. A D gene is named only where the DNA matches it firmly. Size is omitted from some rows. Given values are once, few, many or a class for expanded clones.

d_call	v_call	cdr3_length	clone_size	j_call	cdr3_nt	cdr3_aa
NA	TRBV18	14	few	TRBJ1-4	TGTGCCAGCTCAAGAGGAGGGGCTAATGAAAAACTGTTTTTT	CASSRGGANEKLFF
NA	TRBV10-3	14	NA	TRBJ2-3	TGTGCCACTAACAGTGACCCTAGCACAGATACGCAGTATTTT	CATNSDPSTDTQYF
NA	TRBV7-6	14	NA	TRBJ2-1	TGTGCCAGCAGCTTAGCGGGGGGGCCCAATGAGCAGTTCTTC	CASSLAGGPNEQFF
TRBD2	TRBV2	13	NA	TRBJ2-5	TGTGCCAGCATGGGGGGGAGGGTGGAGACCCAGTACTTC	CASMGGRVETQYF
NA	TRBV5-1	18	few	TRBJ2-6	TGCGCCAGCAGCTTGGTCTCGGGTTCGGGGGCTGGGGCCAACGTCCTGACTTTC	CASSLVSGSGAGANVLTF
TRBD1	TRBV5-6	14	NA	TRBJ1-6	TGTGCCAGCAGCCCGACAGGGGCTGGCTCACCCCTCCACTTT	CASSPTGAGSPLHF
NA	TRBV10-3	14	few	TRBJ1-1	TGTGCCATCAGTGAGAAGGTGGGAGTGACTGAAGCTTTCTTT	CAISEKVGVTEAFF
TRBD1	TRBV6-4	16	few	TRBJ1-6	TGTGCCAGCAGTGCCCATGGACAGGTTAATAATTCACCCCTCCACTTT	CASSAHGQVNNSPLHF
NA	TRBV4-1	16	NA	TRBJ2-6	TGCGCCAGCAGCCATCGCGGGGACTCTGGGGCCAACGTCCTGACTTTC	CASSHRGDSGANVLTF
NA	TRBV6-7	17	NA	TRBJ2-2	TGTGCCAGCAGTTACTCGGAGGGTCACACGAACACCGGGGAGCTGTTTTTT	CASSYSEGHTNTGELFF
TRBD1	TRBV6-1	15	few	TRBJ1-2	TGTGCCAGCAGTGAAGAGGACAGGGGGTCGGCTGGCTACACCTTC	CASSEEDRGSAGYTF
TRBD2	TRBV4-1	19	NA	TRBJ2-3	TGCGCCAGCAGCCCCGCACTAGCGGGCCTAACTCTGAGCACAGATACGCAGTATTTT	CASSPALAGLTLSTDTQYF
TRBD1	TRBV10-3	14	NA	TRBJ1-1	TGTGCCATCAACCGGGACAGGGATTTTCCTGAAGCTTTCTTT	CAINRDRDFPEAFF
NA	TRBV6-1	12	NA	TRBJ1-3	TGTGCCAGCCCCAGCTCTGGAAACACCATATATTTT	CASPSSGNTIYF
TRBD1	TRBV18	15	NA	TRBJ2-7	TGTGCCAGCTCACTAACAACCGGGACAGGCAACGAGCAGTACTTC	CASSLTTGTGNEQYF
NA	TRBV14	14	few	TRBJ2-5	TGTGCCAGCAGCCGCACGAGGGGGCGGGGGACCCAGTACTTC	CASSRTRGRGTQYF
NA	TRBV14	15	NA	TRBJ2-5	TGTGCCAGCAGCTCCTGGGCCGGCCCCCAAGAGACCCAGTACTTC	CASSSWAGPQETQYF
NA	TRBV6-5	14	few	TRBJ1-2	TGTGCCAGCAGTTATAACGGACAGACCTATGGCTACACCTTC	CASSYNGQTYGYTF
TRBD2	TRBV28	13	NA	TRBJ2-7	TGTGCCAGCGAGCGGGGGGAACCCTACGAGCAGTACTTC	CASERGEPYEQYF
NA	TRBV19	15	few	TRBJ2-6	TGTGCCAGTAGTATTAGACTCTCTGGGGCCAACGTCCTGACTTTC	CASSIRLSGANVLTF
NA	TRBV9	14	few	TRBJ2-7	TGTGCCAGCAGCGTAGGACAGGTAACCTACGAGCAGTACTTC	CASSVGQVTYEQYF
TRBD1	TRBV6-5	13	few	TRBJ2-7	TGTGCCAGCGGAGACAGGGACTCCTACGAGCAGTACTTC	CASGDRDSYEQYF